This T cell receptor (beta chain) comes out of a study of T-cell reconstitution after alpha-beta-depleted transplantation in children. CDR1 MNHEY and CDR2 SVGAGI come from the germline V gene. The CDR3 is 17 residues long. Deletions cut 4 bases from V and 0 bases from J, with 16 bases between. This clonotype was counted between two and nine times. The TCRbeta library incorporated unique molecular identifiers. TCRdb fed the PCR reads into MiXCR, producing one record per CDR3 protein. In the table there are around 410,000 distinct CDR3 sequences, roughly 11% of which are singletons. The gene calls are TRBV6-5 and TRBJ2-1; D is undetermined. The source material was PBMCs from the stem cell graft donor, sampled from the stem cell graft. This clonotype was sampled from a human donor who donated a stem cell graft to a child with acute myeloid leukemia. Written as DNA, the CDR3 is TGTGCCAGCAGTTCACCAGCCGGCGGATACTCCTACAATGAGCAGTTCTTC. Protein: CASSSPAGGYSYNEQFF.